This T cell receptor (beta chain) came from a study of blood T cell repertoires in COVID-19 (dated by TCRdb to between 2020 and 2021). At the level of the whole study: Samples covering the acute and convalescent phases of COVID-19 were provided by collaborators in the United States, Italy and Spain. The prospective study material was composed of cDNA or gDNA derived from T cells, B-cell-depleted T cells, or PBMCs. The dataset comprised deeply sampled blood TCRbeta repertoires from subjects exposed to, actively infected with, or recovered from COVID-19. The repertoires were released in a freely available public database intended as a resource for research on the immune response to SARS-CoV-2. The samples were drawn from two sources: the first 160 participants of the ongoing ImmuneRACE study, and 1,200 or so subjects contributed by 6 global collaborators. Nearly every sample came with metadata listing a de-identified subject ID, COVID-19 status, age in years and sex. Where HLA class I and class II types were available, the types were taken from metadata supplied by the sample provider, not from assay-based typing. What the authors observed across the whole study: The quantity of clinical and demographic metadata differed by source and by participant and was supplied without curation.

TCRbeta CDR3 regions were amplified from genomic DNA by means of the immunoSEQ Assay, a bias-controlled multiplex PCR. In the original analysis: The number of nucleated cells in each sample was estimated from the amplification of reference gene primers within the assay. Sequence reads were collapsed and filtered to measure the absolute abundance of every unique TCRbeta CDR3 rearrangement. For each sample, productive Simpson clonality was calculated by taking the square root of Simpson's diversity index across productive rearrangements. TCRdb provides this immuneACCESS table in a form limited to in-frame rearrangements. Some clones are lacking; in checked studies, under half of them reflect an unresolved V gene, and why the rest are absent is not known. The DNA was the basis for D and trimming; V, J and clone size are from that table. The sample includes roughly 150,000 clones, with about 86% observed a single time. In total, the top ten clones hold 15% to 20% of the sample.

Samples from volunteer blood donors who had recovered from COVID-19 were contributed by a second Seattle source. Whole blood was collected in K2EDTA tubes by collaborating institutions according to the institutions' own protocols. For TCRbeta analysis, collaborators shipped samples in one of three forms: frozen whole blood, isolated PBMCs, or DNA extracted from either of those sample types. CDR1 and CDR2, per the germline V gene, are MGHRA and YSYEKL. Clipping removes 0 bases from V and 7 bases from J, with 8 as the unmatched junction base count. The CDR3 sequence holds 16 residues, the cysteine and phenylalanine included. The sequence is cut down to CDR3 DNA, 48 bases in frame from base 1. To note about this clone: It has no known antigen specificity. Qualities for individual bases were not recorded, and no much larger clone is one base off.

Material for sequencing was peripheral blood. The V gene is TRBV4-1 and the J gene is TRBJ1-4, and 7 junctional nucleotides match TRBD1. The sequence was obtained from a woman between 70 and 85 years old who had recovered from COVID-19. CDR3 sequence: CASSQDGGQKGEKLFF. The DNA sequence is given as TGCGCCAGCAGCCAAGATGGGGGACAGAAGGGTGAAAAACTGTTTTTT.